The rows below give T cell receptor beta chains drawn from one sample of a study of T cells after yellow fever vaccination. Via MiXCR, TCRdb re-called the 5' RACE reads, giving one row per CDR3 protein. The top ten clones hold approximately 3% of a sample with some 320,000 distinct CDR3 sequences, approximately 12% of them seen once. This specimen was CD4+ T cells sorted from PBMCs, taken 45 days after the yellow fever booster vaccination. These receptors came from a man younger than 35 who received the YFV17D yellow fever vaccine. Both conserved end residues are part of each CDR3. Each record gives: V gene, J gene, D gene, clone size, CDR3 protein, CDR3 DNA. A D gene is named only where the DNA matches it firmly. Clone size is shown for a subset of rows, as once, few, many or a class of expanded clone.

TRBV28	TRBJ1-1	NA	NA	CASSPTTGSGGNTEAFF	TGTGCCAGCAGCCCTACTACAGGGTCTGGGGGTAACACTGAAGCTTTCTTT
TRBV11-2	TRBJ2-3	TRBD2	NA	CASSFQRGFTDTQYF	TGTGCCAGCAGCTTTCAGCGGGGGTTCACAGATACGCAGTATTTT
TRBV7-9	TRBJ2-5	TRBD1	few	CASSLAGTVKETQYF	TGTGCCAGCAGCTTAGCCGGGACAGTAAAAGAGACCCAGTACTTC
TRBV7-3	TRBJ2-5	TRBD2	few	CASSIRGGGAEETQYF	TGTGCCAGCAGCATCCGTGGCGGGGGGGCGGAAGAGACCCAGTACTTC
TRBV20-1	TRBJ2-2	TRBD2	NA	CSAHSGGAYVGELFF	TGCAGTGCCCATAGCGGGGGGGCATATGTCGGGGAGCTGTTTTTT
TRBV5-1	TRBJ1-4	TRBD1	NA	CASSPTSGTGGKLFF	TGCGCCAGCAGCCCAACCTCCGGGACAGGGGGAAAACTGTTTTTT
TRBV20-1	TRBJ1-5	NA	few	CSASLGGNQPQHF	TGCAGTGCTAGCCTGGGCGGCAATCAGCCCCAGCATTTT
TRBV7-9	TRBJ2-7	NA	few	CASSLEGSNYEQYF	TGTGCCAGCAGCTTAGAGGGGTCCAACTACGAGCAGTACTTC
TRBV20-1	TRBJ2-1	TRBD1	NA	CSAGGQPPHYNEQFF	TGCAGTGCTGGGGGACAGCCTCCTCACTACAATGAGCAGTTCTTC
TRBV4-2	TRBJ2-5	NA	few	CASSQVGGPVGETQYF	TGTGCCAGCAGCCAAGTAGGGGGACCTGTGGGGGAGACCCAGTACTTC
TRBV16	TRBJ1-5	TRBD1	NA	CASSQTRGLQPQHF	TGTGCCAGCAGCCAAACAAGGGGGCTTCAGCCCCAGCATTTT
TRBV4-3	TRBJ2-2	TRBD1	few	CASSHRGLTGELFF	TGCGCCAGCAGCCACAGGGGGCTCACCGGGGAGCTGTTTTTT
TRBV4-2	TRBJ2-7	TRBD1	many	CASSGRDRSYEQYF	TGTGCCAGCAGCGGCCGGGACAGGTCCTACGAGCAGTACTTC
TRBV4-3	TRBJ2-5	NA	NA	CASSQEGGRVGTQYF	TGCGCCAGCAGCCAAGAAGGGGGTAGGGTGGGGACCCAGTACTTC
TRBV20-1	TRBJ2-2	NA	NA	CSARAENTGELFF	TGCAGTGCTAGAGCCGAGAACACCGGGGAGCTGTTTTTT
TRBV6-2/TRBV6-3	TRBJ1-1	TRBD1	many	CASTWTGLNTEAFF	TGTGCCAGCACTTGGACAGGGTTGAACACTGAAGCTTTCTTT
TRBV7-2	TRBJ2-7	NA	NA	CASSRTWVDWDF	TGTGCCAGCAGCCGAACATGGGTGGACTGGGACTTC
TRBV7-2	TRBJ1-6	NA	NA	CASSLGGQTYNSPLHF	TGTGCCAGCAGCTTAGGAGGGCAGACTTATAATTCACCCCTCCACTTT